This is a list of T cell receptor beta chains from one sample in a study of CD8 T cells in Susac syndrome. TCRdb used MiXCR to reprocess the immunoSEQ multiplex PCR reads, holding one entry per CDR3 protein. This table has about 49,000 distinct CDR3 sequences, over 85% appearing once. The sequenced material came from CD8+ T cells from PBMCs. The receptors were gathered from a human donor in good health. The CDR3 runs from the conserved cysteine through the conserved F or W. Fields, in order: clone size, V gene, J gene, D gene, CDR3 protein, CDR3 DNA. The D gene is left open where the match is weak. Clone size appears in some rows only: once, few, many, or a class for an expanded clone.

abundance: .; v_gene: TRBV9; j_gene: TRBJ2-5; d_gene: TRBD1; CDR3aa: CASSGTTGGASETQYF; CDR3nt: TGTGCCAGCAGCGGTACGACAGGGGGCGCTTCCGAGACCCAGTACTTC
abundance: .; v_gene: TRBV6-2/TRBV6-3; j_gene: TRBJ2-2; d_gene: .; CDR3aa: CASSYLSGGELFF; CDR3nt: TGTGCCAGCAGTTACCTCTCCGGGGGGGAGCTGTTTTTT
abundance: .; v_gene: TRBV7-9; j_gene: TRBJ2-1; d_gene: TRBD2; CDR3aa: CASSFAGAGEQFF; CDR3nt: TGTGCCAGCAGCTTTGCGGGAGCGGGTGAGCAGTTCTTC
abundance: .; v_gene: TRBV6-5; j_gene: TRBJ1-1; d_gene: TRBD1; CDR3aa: CASSKTGGAGEAFF; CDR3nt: TGTGCCAGCAGTAAAACAGGGGGCGCGGGCGAAGCTTTCTTT
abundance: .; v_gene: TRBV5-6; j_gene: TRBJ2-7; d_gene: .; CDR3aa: CASSSEGKGTHYEQYF; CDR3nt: TGTGCCAGCAGCTCAGAGGGCAAGGGTACCCATTACGAGCAGTACTTC
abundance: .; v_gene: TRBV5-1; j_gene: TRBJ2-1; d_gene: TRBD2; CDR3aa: CASSFGTSSYNEQFF; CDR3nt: TGCGCCAGCAGCTTCGGGACTAGCTCCTACAATGAGCAGTTCTTC
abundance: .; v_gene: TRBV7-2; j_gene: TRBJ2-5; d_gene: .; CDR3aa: CASSSSPGLWETQYF; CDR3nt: TGTGCCAGCAGCTCCTCCCCGGGACTTTGGGAGACCCAGTACTTC
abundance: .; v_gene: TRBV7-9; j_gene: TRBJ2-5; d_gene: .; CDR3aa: CASSVGGNDQYF; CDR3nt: TGTGCCAGCAGCGTGGGGGGAAATGACCAGTACTTC
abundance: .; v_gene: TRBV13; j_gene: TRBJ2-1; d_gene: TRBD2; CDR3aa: CAIWLAENNEQFF; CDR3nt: TGTGCCATTTGGCTAGCGGAGAACAATGAGCAGTTCTTC
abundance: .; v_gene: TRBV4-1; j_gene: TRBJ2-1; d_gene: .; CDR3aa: CASSPTGLHNEQFF; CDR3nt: TGCGCCAGCAGTCCAACGGGGCTCCACAATGAGCAGTTCTTC
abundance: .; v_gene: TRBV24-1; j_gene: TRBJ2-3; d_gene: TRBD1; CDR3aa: CATSDTDRSSTDTQYF; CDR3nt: TGTGCCACCAGTGATACGGACAGGTCTAGCACAGATACGCAGTATTTT
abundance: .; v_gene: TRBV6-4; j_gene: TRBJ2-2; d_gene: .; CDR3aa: CASSPGSTGELFF; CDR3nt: TGTGCCAGTTCGCCAGGGAGCACCGGGGAGCTGTTTTTT
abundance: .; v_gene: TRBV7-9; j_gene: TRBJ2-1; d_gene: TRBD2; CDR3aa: CASSPPGLVGEQFF; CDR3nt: TGTGCCAGCAGCCCACCCGGACTAGTCGGTGAGCAGTTCTTC
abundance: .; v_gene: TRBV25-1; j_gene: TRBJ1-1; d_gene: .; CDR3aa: CASSAQGYTEAFF; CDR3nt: TGTGCCAGCAGTGCACAGGGTTACACTGAAGCTTTCTTT
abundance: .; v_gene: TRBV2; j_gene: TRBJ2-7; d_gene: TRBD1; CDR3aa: CASSNTGTGIYEQYF; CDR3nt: TGTGCCAGCAGTAATACCGGGACAGGGATCTACGAGCAGTACTTC
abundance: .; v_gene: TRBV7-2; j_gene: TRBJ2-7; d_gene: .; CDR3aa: CASSFFGSSYEQYF; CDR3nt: TGTGCCAGCAGCTTCTTCGGGAGCTCCTACGAGCAGTACTTC
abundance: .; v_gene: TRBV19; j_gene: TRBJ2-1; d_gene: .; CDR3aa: CASSIGSRGGNNEQFF; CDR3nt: TGTGCCAGTAGTATAGGCAGCCGCGGAGGAAACAATGAGCAGTTCTTC
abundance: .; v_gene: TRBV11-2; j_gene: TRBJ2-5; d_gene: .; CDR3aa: CASSFGQGLETQYF; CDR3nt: TGTGCCAGCAGCTTCGGCCAGGGTTTGGAGACCCAGTACTTC
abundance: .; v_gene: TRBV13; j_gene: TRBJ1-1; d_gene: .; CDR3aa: CASTKTGMNTEAFF; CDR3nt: TGTGCCAGCACCAAGACAGGAATGAACACTGAAGCTTTCTTT
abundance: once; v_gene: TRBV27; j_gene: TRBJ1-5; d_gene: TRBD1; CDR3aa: CASSPGGGQPQHF; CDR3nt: TGTGCCAGCAGTCCAGGGGGCGGTCAGCCCCAGCATTTT
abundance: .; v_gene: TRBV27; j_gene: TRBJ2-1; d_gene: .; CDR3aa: CASSWTQGSNEQFF; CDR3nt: TGTGCCAGCAGTTGGACCCAGGGGAGCAATGAGCAGTTCTTC
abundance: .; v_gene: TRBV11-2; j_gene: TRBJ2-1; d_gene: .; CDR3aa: CASSLGASSYNEQFF; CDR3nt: TGTGCCAGCAGCTTAGGGGCCAGTTCCTACAATGAGCAGTTCTTC
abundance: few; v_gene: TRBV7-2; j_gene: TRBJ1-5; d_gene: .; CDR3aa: CASSPGSQPQHF; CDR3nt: TGTGCCAGCAGCCCCGGTAGTCAGCCCCAGCATTTT
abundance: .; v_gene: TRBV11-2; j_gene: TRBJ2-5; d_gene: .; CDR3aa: CASSLVITAFQETQYF; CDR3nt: TGTGCCAGCAGCTTAGTCATTACGGCTTTCCAAGAGACCCAGTACTTC
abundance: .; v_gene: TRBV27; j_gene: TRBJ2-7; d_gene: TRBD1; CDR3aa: CASSLDRGRYEQYF; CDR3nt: TGTGCCAGCAGTCTCGACAGGGGCCGCTACGAGCAGTACTTC
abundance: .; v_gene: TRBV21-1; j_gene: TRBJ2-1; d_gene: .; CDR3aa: CASSLSWGPNEQFF; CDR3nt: TGTGCCAGCAGCCTCAGCTGGGGACCCAATGAGCAGTTCTTC
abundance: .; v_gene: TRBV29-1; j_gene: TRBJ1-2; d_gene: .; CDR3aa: CSVEGDDVYGYTF; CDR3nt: TGCAGCGTTGAAGGAGACGACGTCTATGGCTACACCTTC
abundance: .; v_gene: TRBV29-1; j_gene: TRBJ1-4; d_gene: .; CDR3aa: CSAAQESNEKLFF; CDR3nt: TGCAGCGCTGCACAGGAGTCTAATGAAAAACTGTTTTTT
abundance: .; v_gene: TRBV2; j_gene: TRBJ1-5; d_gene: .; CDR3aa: CASRGGSNQPQHF; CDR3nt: TGTGCCAGCAGGGGGGGTAGCAATCAGCCCCAGCATTTT
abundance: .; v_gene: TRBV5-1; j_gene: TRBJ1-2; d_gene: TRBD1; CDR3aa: CASSLEGAGTGDSIRYGYTF; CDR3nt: TGCGCCAGCAGCTTGGAGGGGGCCGGGACAGGGGATTCCATTCGCTATGGCTACACCTTC
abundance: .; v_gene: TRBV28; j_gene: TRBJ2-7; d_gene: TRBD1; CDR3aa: CASRNRGYEQYF; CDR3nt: TGTGCCAGCAGAAACAGGGGTTACGAGCAGTACTTC
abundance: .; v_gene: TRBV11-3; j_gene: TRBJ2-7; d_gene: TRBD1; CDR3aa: CASSLGGQGNEQYF; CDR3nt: TGTGCCAGCAGCTTAGGGGGACAGGGGAACGAGCAGTACTTC
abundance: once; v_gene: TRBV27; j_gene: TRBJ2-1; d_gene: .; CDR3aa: CASAPIGNEQFF; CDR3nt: TGTGCCAGCGCCCCCATTGGAAATGAGCAGTTCTTC
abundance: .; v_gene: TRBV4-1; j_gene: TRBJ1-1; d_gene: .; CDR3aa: CASSQGTEAFF; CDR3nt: TGCGCCAGCAGCCAAGGCACTGAAGCTTTCTTT
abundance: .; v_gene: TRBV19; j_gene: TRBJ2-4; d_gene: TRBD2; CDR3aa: CASSWGAGGLDIQYF; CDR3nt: TGTGCCAGTAGCTGGGGGGCGGGAGGGCTTGACATTCAGTACTTC
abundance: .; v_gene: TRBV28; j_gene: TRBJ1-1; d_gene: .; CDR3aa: CASNYPEDEAFF; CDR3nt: TGTGCCAGCAATTACCCCGAGGATGAAGCTTTCTTT
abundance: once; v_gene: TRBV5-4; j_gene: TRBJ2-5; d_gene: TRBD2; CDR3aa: CASTPMGLREETQYF; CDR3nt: TGTGCCAGCACCCCTATGGGACTAAGGGAAGAGACCCAGTACTTC
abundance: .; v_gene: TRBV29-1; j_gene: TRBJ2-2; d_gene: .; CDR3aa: CSVGGQGSTGELFF; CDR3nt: TGCAGCGTTGGAGGGCAGGGGTCCACCGGGGAGCTGTTTTTT
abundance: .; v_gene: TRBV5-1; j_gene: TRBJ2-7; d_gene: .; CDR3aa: CASSIVTPGPYEQYF; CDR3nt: TGCGCCAGCAGCATAGTTACGCCAGGGCCCTACGAGCAGTACTTC
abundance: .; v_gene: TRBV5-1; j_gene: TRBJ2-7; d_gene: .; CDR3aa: CASSEGLNRHEQYF; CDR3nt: TGCGCCAGCAGCGAGGGTCTGAATCGCCACGAGCAGTACTTC
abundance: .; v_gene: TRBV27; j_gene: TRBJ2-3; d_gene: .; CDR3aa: CASSPGVLIDTQYF; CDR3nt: TGTGCCAGCAGTCCCGGGGTCTTAATAGATACGCAGTATTTT
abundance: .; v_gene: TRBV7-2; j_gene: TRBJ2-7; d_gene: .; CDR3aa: CASSPATLYEQYF; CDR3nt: TGTGCCAGCAGTCCAGCGACCCTCTACGAGCAGTACTTC
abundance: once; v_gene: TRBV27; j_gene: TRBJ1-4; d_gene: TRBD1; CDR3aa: CASSSGQGEKLFF; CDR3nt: TGTGCCAGCAGTTCAGGACAGGGTGAAAAACTGTTTTTT
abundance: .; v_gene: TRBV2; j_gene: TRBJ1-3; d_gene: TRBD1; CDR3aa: CASRPGQSVRSGNTIYF; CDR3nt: TGTGCCAGCAGACCGGGACAGTCCGTGCGCTCTGGAAACACCATATATTTT
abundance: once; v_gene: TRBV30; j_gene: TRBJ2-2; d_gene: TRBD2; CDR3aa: CAWSVTSPGELFF; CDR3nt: TGTGCCTGGAGTGTGACTAGCCCCGGGGAGCTGTTTTTT
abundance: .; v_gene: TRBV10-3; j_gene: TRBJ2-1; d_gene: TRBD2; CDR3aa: CAISESLAGVNNEQFF; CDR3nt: TGTGCCATCAGTGAGTCTCTAGCGGGAGTGAACAATGAGCAGTTCTTC
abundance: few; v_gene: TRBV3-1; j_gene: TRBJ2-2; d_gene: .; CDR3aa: CASSQGTGELFF; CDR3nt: TGTGCCAGCAGCCAAGGCACCGGGGAGCTGTTTTTT
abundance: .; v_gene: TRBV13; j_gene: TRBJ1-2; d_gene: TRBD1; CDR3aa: CASSSRDRGQRFNYGYTF; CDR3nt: TGTGCCAGCAGCTCCCGGGACAGGGGACAAAGATTTAACTATGGCTACACCTTC
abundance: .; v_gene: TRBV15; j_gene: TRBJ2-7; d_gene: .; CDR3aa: CATSRKTDTPVPYF; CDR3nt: TGTGCCACCAGCAGAAAAACGGACACCCCGGTGCCGTACTTC
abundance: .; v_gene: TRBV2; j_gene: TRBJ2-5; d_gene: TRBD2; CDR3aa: CASSEASLAGQETQYF; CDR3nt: TGTGCCAGCAGTGAAGCTAGTCTAGCGGGACAGGAGACCCAGTACTTC
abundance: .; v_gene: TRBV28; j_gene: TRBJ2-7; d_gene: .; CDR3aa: CASSFAGQTYEQYF; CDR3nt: TGTGCCAGCAGTTTTGCGGGACAGACCTACGAGCAGTACTTC